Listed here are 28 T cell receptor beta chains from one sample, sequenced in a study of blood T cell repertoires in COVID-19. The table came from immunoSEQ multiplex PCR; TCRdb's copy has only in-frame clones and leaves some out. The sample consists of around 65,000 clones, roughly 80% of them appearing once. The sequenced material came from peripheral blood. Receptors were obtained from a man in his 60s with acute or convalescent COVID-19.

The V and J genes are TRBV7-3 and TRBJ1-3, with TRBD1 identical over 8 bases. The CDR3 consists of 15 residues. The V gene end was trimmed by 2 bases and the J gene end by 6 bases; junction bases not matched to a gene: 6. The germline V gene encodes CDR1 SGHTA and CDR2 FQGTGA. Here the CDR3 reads CASSLGGRGPNTIYF. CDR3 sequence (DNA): TGTGCCAGCAGCTTAGGCGGCAGGGGGCCAAACACCATATATTTT.

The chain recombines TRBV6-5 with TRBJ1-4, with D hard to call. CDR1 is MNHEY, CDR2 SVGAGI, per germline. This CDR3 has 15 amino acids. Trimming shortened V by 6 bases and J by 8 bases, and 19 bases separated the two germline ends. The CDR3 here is CASSPSLGPWEKLFF. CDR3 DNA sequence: TGTGCCAGCAGCCCCTCGCTAGGTCCGTGGGAAAAACTGTTTTTT.

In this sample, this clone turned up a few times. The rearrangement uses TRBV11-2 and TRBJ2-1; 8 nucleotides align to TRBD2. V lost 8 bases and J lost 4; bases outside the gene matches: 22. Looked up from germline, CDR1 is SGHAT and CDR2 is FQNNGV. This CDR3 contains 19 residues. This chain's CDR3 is CASVPWLAGTYGPYNEQFF. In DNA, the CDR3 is TGTGCCAGCGTGCCCTGGTTAGCGGGGACCTACGGACCATACAATGAGCAGTTCTTC.

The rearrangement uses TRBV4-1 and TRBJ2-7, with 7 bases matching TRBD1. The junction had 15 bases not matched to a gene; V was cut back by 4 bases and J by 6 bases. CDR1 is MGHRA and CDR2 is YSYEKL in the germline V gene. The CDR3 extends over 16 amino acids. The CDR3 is CASSRETGVYYGEQYF. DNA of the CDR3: TGCGCCAGCAGCCGAGAAACAGGGGTCTACTACGGCGAGCAGTACTTC.

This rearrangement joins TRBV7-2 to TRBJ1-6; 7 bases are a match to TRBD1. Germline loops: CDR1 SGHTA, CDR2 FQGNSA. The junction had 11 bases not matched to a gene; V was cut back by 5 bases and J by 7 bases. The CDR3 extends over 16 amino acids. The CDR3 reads CASSRSSGGGNSPLHF. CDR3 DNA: TGTGCCAGCAGCAGATCGTCAGGGGGTGGAAATTCACCCCTCCACTTT. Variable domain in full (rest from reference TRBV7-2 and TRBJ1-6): GAGVSQSPSNKVTEKGKDVELRCDPISGHTALYWYRQSLGQGLEFLIYFQGNSAPDKSGLPSDRFSAERTGGSVSTLTIQRTQQEDSAVYLCASSRSSGGGNSPLHFGNGTRLTVT.

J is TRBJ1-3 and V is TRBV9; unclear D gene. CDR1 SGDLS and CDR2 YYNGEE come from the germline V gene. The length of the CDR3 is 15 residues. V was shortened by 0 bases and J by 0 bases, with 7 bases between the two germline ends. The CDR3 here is CASSVALDSGNTIYF. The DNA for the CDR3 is TGTGCCAGCAGCGTAGCACTTGACTCTGGAAACACCATATATTTT.

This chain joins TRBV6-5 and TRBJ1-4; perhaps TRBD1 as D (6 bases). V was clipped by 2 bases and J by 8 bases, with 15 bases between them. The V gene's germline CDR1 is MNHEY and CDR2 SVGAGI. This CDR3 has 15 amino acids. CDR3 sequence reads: CASSYNRESGEKLFF. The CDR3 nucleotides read TGTGCCAGCAGTTACAACAGGGAATCGGGAGAAAAACTGTTTTTT.

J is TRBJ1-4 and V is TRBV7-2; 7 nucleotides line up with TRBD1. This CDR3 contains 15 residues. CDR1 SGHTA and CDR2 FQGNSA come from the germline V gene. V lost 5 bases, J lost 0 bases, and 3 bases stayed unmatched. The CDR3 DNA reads TGTGCCAGCAGCCGGGACAGCTCAACTAATGAAAAACTGTTTTTT. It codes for CASSRDSSTNEKLFF. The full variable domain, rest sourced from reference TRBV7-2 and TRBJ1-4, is GAGVSQSPSNKVTEKGKDVELRCDPISGHTALYWYRQSLGQGLEFLIYFQGNSAPDKSGLPSDRFSAERTGGSVSTLTIQRTQQEDSAVYLCASSRDSSTNEKLFFGSGTQLSVL.

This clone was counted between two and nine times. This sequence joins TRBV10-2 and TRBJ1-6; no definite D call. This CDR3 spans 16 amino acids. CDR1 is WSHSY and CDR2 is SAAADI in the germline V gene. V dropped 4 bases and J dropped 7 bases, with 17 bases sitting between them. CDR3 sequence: CASSASRRAGNSPLHF. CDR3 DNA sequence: TGCGCCAGCAGTGCTTCCCGGAGGGCAGGCAATTCACCCCTCCACTTT.

The CDR3 is CASSQSTGPIQIEAFF. CDR3 DNA sequence: TGTGCCAGCAGCCAATCAACAGGGCCAATCCAAATTGAAGCTTTCTTT. The genes are TRBV14 and TRBJ1-1; D perhaps matches TRBD1 (6 bases). With 2 bases removed from V and 7 bases from J, the gap between germline ends came to 20 bases. Germline CDR1 and CDR2: SGHDN and FVKESK. The CDR3 totals 16 residues.

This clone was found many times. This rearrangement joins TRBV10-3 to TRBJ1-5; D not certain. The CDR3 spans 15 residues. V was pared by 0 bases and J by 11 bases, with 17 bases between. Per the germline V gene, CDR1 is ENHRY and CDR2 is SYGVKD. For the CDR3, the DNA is TGTGCCATCAGTGAGTCGGGTCGGGAGCTTGGGTCCCAGCATTTT. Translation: CAISESGRELGSQHF.

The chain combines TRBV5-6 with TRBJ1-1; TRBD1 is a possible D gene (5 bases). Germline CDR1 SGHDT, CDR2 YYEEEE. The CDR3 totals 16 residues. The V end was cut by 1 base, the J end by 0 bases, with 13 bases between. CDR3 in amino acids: CASSLSPGDLNTEAFF. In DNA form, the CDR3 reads TGTGCCAGCAGCTTGAGTCCCGGGGACTTGAACACTGAAGCTTTCTTT. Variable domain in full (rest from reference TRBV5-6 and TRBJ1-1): DAGVTQSPTHLIKTRGQQVTLRCSPKSGHDTVSWYQQALGQGPQFIFQYYEEEERQRGNFPDRFSGHQFPNYSSELNVNALLLGDSALYLCASSLSPGDLNTEAFFGQGTRLTVV.

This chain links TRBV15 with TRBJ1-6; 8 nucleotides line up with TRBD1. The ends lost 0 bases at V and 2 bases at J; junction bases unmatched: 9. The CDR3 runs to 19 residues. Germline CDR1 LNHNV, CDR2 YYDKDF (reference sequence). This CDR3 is CATSRDPGGISPYNSPLHF. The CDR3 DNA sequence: TGTGCCACCAGCAGAGATCCAGGGGGCATTAGTCCCTATAATTCACCCCTCCACTTT.

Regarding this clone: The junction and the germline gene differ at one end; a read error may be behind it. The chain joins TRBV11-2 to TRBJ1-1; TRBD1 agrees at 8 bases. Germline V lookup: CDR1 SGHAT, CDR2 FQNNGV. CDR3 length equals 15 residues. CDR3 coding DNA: TGTGCCAGCAGTTCCGGGACAGGTTTGAAAACTGAAGCTTTCTTT. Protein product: CASSSGTGLKTEAFF. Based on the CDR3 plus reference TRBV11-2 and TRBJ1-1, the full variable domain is EAGVAQSPRYKIIEKRQSVAFWCNPISGHATLYWYQQILGQGPKLLIQFQNNGVVDDSQLPKDRFSAERLKGVDSTLKIQPAKLEDSAVYLCASSSGTGLKTEAFFGQGTRLTVV.

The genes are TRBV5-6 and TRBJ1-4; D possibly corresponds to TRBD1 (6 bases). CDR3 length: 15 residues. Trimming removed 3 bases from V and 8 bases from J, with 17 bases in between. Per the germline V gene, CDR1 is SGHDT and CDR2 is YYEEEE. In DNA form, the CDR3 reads TGTGCCAGCAGCTCCGGACAGCCTCCGGAGGAAAAACTGTTTTTT. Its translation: CASSSGQPPEEKLFF.

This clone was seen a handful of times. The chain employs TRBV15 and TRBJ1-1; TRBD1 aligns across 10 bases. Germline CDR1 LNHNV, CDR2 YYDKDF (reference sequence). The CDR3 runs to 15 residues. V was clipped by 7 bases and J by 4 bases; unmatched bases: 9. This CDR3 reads CATTRQGASVTEAFF. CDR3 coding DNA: TGTGCCACCACGAGACAGGGGGCGAGTGTCACTGAAGCTTTCTTT.

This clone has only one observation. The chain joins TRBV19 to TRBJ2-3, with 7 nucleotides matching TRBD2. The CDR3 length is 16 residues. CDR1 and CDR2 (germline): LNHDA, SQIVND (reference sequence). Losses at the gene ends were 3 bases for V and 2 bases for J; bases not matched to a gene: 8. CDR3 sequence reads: CASSIRLAIPTDTQYF. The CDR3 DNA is TGTGCCAGTAGTATTCGACTAGCCATTCCCACAGATACGCAGTATTTT.

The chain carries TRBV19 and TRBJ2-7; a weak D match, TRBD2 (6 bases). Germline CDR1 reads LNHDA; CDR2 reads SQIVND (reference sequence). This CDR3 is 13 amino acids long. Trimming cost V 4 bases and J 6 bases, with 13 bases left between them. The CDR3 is CASSTKGLSEQYF. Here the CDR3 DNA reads TGTGCCAGTAGTACGAAGGGACTCTCCGAGCAGTACTTC. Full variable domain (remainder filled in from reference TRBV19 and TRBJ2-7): DGGITQSPKYLFRKEGQNVTLSCEQNLNHDAMYWYRQDPGQGLRLIYYSQIVNDFQKGDIAEGYSVSREKKESFPLTVTSAQKNPTAFYLCASSTKGLSEQYFGPGTRLTVT.

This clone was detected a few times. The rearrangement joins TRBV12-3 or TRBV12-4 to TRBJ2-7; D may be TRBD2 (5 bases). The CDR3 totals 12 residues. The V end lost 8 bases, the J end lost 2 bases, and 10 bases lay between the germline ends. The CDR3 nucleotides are TGTGCCAGCGGTCCGGGGACCTACGAGCAGTACTTC. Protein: CASGPGTYEQYF.

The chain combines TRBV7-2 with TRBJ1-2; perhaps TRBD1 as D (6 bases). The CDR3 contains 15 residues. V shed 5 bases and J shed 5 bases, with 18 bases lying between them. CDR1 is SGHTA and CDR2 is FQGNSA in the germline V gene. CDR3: CASSPGAADSYGYTF. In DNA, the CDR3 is TGTGCCAGCAGCCCAGGGGCCGCGGACTCTTATGGCTACACCTTC.

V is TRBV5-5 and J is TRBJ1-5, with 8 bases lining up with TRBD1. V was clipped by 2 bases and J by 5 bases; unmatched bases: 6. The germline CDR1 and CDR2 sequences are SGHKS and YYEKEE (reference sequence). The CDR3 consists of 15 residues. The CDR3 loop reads CASSFGTGSDQPQHF. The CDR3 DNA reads TGTGCCAGCAGCTTTGGGACAGGCAGCGATCAGCCCCAGCATTTT. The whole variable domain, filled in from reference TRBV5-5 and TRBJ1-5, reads DAGVTQSPTHLIKTRGQQVTLRCSPISGHKSVSWYQQVLGQGPQFIFQYYEKEERGRGNFPDRFSARQFPNYSSELNVNALLLGDSALYLCASSFGTGSDQPQHFGDGTRLSIL.

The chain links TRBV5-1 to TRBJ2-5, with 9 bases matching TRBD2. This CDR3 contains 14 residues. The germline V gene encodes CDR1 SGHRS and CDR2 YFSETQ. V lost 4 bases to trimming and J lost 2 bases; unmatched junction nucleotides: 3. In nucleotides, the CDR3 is TGCGCCAGCAGCATAACTAGCGGGCAAGAGACCCAGTACTTC. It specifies CASSITSGQETQYF.

CDR3 bases: TGTGCCAGCTCACCAACAATGACTAGCGGGTCCAAAAACATTCAGTACTTC. Its protein is CASSPTMTSGSKNIQYF. The chain employs TRBV18 and TRBJ2-4; 10 positions agree with TRBD2. Germline CDR1 KGHSH, CDR2 LQKENI. The ends lost 2 bases at V and 2 bases at J; junction bases unmatched: 6. The CDR3 has 17 amino acids.

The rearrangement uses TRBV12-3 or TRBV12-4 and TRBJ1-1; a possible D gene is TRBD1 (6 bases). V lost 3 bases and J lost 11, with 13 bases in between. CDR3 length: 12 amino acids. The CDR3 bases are TGTGCCAGCAGTTTGACTGGGGGCGCGGCTTTCTTT. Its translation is CASSLTGGAAFF.

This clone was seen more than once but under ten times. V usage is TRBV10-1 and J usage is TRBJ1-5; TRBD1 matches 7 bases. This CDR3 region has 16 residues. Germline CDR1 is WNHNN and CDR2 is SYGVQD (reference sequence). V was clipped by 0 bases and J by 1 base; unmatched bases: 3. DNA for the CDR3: TGCGCCAGCAGTGAGTCCCGGACAGGAAGCAATCAGCCCCAGCATTTT. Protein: CASSESRTGSNQPQHF.

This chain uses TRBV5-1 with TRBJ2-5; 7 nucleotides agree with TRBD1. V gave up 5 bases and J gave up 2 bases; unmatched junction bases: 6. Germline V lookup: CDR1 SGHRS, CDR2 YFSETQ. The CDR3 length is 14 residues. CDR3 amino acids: CASRTGQRQETQYF. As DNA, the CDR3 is TGCGCCAGCAGGACGGGACAGAGACAAGAGACCCAGTACTTC.

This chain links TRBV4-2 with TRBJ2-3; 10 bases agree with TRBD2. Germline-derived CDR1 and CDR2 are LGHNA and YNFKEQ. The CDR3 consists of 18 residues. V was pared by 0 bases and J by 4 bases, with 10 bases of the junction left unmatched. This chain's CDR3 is CASSQDISGGAPPDTQYF. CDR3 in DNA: TGTGCCAGCAGCCAAGATATCAGCGGGGGGGCCCCCCCAGATACGCAGTATTTT.

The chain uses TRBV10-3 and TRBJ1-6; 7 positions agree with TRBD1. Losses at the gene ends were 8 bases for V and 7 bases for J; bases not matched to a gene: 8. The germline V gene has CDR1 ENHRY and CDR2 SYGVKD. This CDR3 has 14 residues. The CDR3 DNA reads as TGTGCCATCCGGACCGGGACAGCAAATTCACCCCTCCACTTT. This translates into CAIRTGTANSPLHF.